This is a list of T cell receptor beta chains from one sample in a study of PD-1 blockade in classical Hodgkin lymphoma. The table came from immunoSEQ multiplex PCR; TCRdb's copy has only in-frame clones and leaves some out. Of just over 25,000 clones in the sample, approximately 84% are singletons; the top ten hold about 2.7%. Source: peripheral blood mononuclear cells (PBMCs), taken at baseline. The receptors come from a human donor with classical Hodgkin lymphoma. The CDR3 runs from the conserved cysteine through the conserved F or W. The D gene is left open where the match is weak. Clone size is shown for a subset of rows, as once, few, many or a class of expanded clone.

size: once
V: TRBV5-1
D: TRBD2
J: TRBJ2-3
CDR3: CASSLSGMDTQYF

size: .
V: TRBV5-1
D: .
J: TRBJ2-6
CDR3: CASSLSRSGANVLTF

size: .
V: TRBV20-1
D: .
J: TRBJ1-2
CDR3: CRASTSYGYTF

size: .
V: TRBV18
D: .
J: TRBJ1-5
CDR3: CASSLGVEGLTSNQPQHF

size: once
V: TRBV7-8
D: TRBD2
J: TRBJ2-7
CDR3: CASNLAVTYEQYF

size: .
V: TRBV4-2
D: .
J: TRBJ1-2
CDR3: CASSQPDPSYTF

size: .
V: TRBV28
D: .
J: TRBJ2-7
CDR3: CASTRPGPQGYEQYF

size: .
V: TRBV11-2
D: TRBD1
J: TRBJ2-7
CDR3: CASSLYPGQMSYEQYF

size: medium-sized
V: TRBV7-9
D: .
J: TRBJ1-1
CDR3: CASSLLGGGSEAFF

size: .
V: TRBV4-1
D: .
J: TRBJ2-1
CDR3: CASSQVQGLYNEQFF

size: .
V: TRBV2
D: .
J: TRBJ2-5
CDR3: CASSEARIEQETQYF

size: .
V: TRBV10-2
D: .
J: TRBJ2-3
CDR3: CASPKGGTDPGDTQYF

size: few
V: TRBV20-1
D: .
J: TRBJ1-1
CDR3: CSASPDTEAFF

size: few
V: TRBV5-1
D: .
J: TRBJ2-2
CDR3: CASSPGISTGELFF

size: .
V: TRBV5-1
D: .
J: TRBJ2-3
CDR3: CASSLLGERDTQYF

size: medium-sized
V: TRBV19
D: .
J: TRBJ1-3
CDR3: CASSIGLTTLDTIYF

size: .
V: TRBV4-2
D: TRBD2
J: TRBJ2-5
CDR3: CASSQDLAGGLWVTQYF

size: .
V: TRBV19
D: .
J: TRBJ1-5
CDR3: CASSPIDGPGPQHF

size: .
V: TRBV5-1
D: .
J: TRBJ1-2
CDR3: CASSSPGTYGYTF

size: .
V: TRBV6-6
D: .
J: TRBJ1-1
CDR3: CASRVTNTEAFF

size: .
V: TRBV5-4
D: .
J: TRBJ1-1
CDR3: CASSLDHTEAFF

size: .
V: TRBV7-9
D: .
J: TRBJ2-2
CDR3: CASRSDSQGGELFF

size: .
V: TRBV5-6
D: .
J: TRBJ1-2
CDR3: CASSPAGGGYGYTF

size: .
V: TRBV5-1
D: .
J: TRBJ2-3
CDR3: CASSLAGTHSDTQYF

size: once
V: TRBV7-9
D: .
J: TRBJ1-4
CDR3: CASSQDGLTNEKLFF

size: .
V: TRBV7-3
D: .
J: TRBJ2-3
CDR3: CASSGGSTDTQYF

size: once
V: TRBV7-9
D: TRBD1
J: TRBJ2-7
CDR3: CASSLDRVGEQYF

size: .
V: TRBV18
D: TRBD1
J: TRBJ1-5
CDR3: CASSLRGGQGGNQPQHF

size: .
V: TRBV6-6
D: .
J: TRBJ2-3
CDR3: CASRQGRDQFTDTQYF

size: .
V: TRBV7-9
D: .
J: TRBJ1-1
CDR3: CASSLVVNTEAFF

size: .
V: TRBV4-3
D: .
J: TRBJ2-7
CDR3: CASSQDFSYEQYF

size: few
V: TRBV5-1
D: .
J: TRBJ1-1
CDR3: CASSYGGTEAFF

size: few
V: TRBV9
D: .
J: TRBJ2-2
CDR3: CASSATTAGELFF

size: once
V: TRBV27
D: .
J: TRBJ2-2
CDR3: CASSLSGGLAGELFF